Following are 17 T cell receptor beta chains from one sample sequenced in a study of CXCR3-negative and CXCR3-positive naive CD8 T cells. The TRB libraries of cDNA were built by UMI-labeled 5' RACE. One entry per CDR3 protein, without DNA, is what TCRdb gives after re-calling the 5' RACE reads. This repertoire includes around 50,000 distinct CDR3 sequences. The sequenced material came from naive CXCR3- CD8+ T cells from blood. The subset: CD45RO-CCR7+CD27+CD95- naive CD8+ T cells lacking CXCR3 (TNR3-). These receptors originate from a human donor in good health. Some clones in this sample may be carry-over from other donors' samples.

The chain uses TRBV6-2 or TRBV6-3 and TRBJ2-4; the TCRdb call, TRBD1, lacks DNA for checking. CDR3 length: 15 amino acids. CDR1 is MNHEY, CDR2 SVGEGT, per germline. The CDR3: CASSIGTGEENIQYF.

This chain links TRBV27 with TRBJ1-1. Germline CDR1 MNHEY, CDR2 SMNVEV (reference sequence). The CDR3 consists of 11 residues. CDR3 protein: CASSSVSEAFF.

The CDR3 sequence is CASSLYPNGSGYNEQFF. This sequence joins TRBV12-3 or TRBV12-4 and TRBJ2-1; TCRdb selects TRBD2, and the lack of DNA leaves this call unchecked. This CDR3 has 17 residues.

The chain couples TRBV28 to TRBJ2-7; TCRdb's assignment of TRBD1 cannot be checked, as there is no DNA. The CDR3 is 14 amino acids. The germline V gene has CDR1 MDHEN and CDR2 SYDVKM. The CDR3 sequence: CASSFRGSSYEQYF.

The V gene is TRBV15, the J gene TRBJ2-7; as DNA is missing, the TRBD1 call by TCRdb cannot be tested. The germline CDR1 and CDR2 sequences are LNHNV and YYDKDF (reference sequence). The length of the CDR3 is 14 residues. The CDR3: CATSTDRGMREQYF. The variable domain in full, with the rest retrieved from reference TRBV15 and TRBJ2-7, is DAMVIQNPRYQVTQFGKPVTLSCSQTLNHNVMYWYQQKSSQAPKLLFHYYDKDFNNEADTPDNFQSRRPNTSFCFLDIRSPGLGDTAMYLCATSTDRGMREQYFGPGTRLTVT.

V is TRBV27 and J is TRBJ1-2. The CDR3 sequence is 13 residues long. The germline gives CDR1 MNHEY, CDR2 SMNVEV (reference sequence). The CDR3: CASSFGGGPGYTF.

V gene TRBV20-1 combines with J gene TRBJ2-7. Germline lookup yields CDR1 DFQATT and CDR2 SNEGSKA (reference sequence). The CDR3 contains 14 residues. CDR3: CSARDAGRTYEQYF.

The chain carries TRBV7-9 and TRBJ2-2; TCRdb names TRBD2, which stays unverified in the absence of DNA. This CDR3 contains 15 residues. Per germline, CDR1 SEHNR and CDR2 FQNEAQ (reference sequence). The CDR3: CASSPSGSTTGELFF.

The chain carries TRBV4-1 and TRBJ1-5; TCRdb's D gene call, TRBD1, goes unchecked for lack of DNA. In germline, CDR1 is MGHRA, CDR2 YSYEKL. CDR3 length: 15 amino acids. CDR3 sequence reads: CASSQAGNSNQPQHF.

V and J are TRBV4-2 and TRBJ2-1; TCRdb's D gene call, TRBD1, goes unchecked for lack of DNA. Per the germline V gene, CDR1 is LGHNA and CDR2 is YNFKEQ. CDR3 length equals 15 residues. The CDR3 sequence: CASSQEETGGNEQFF.

J is TRBJ1-5 and V is TRBV28; without DNA, the TCRdb call of TRBD1 cannot be checked. Germline V lookup: CDR1 MDHEN, CDR2 SYDVKM. The CDR3 has 13 residues. CDR3 amino acids: CASSRSGVWTQHF.

The CDR3 sequence is CASSLRAGGTYNEQFF. The V gene is TRBV7-2, the J gene TRBJ2-1; TCRdb's assignment of TRBD2 cannot be checked, as there is no DNA. CDR1 is SGHTA, CDR2 FQGNSA, per germline. The CDR3 is made up of 16 amino acids.

The CDR3 reads CASSLATRFVDEQFF. This chain links TRBV7-9 with TRBJ2-1. The length of the CDR3 is 15 residues. Germline loops: CDR1 SEHNR, CDR2 FQNEAQ (reference sequence).

This chain connects TRBV28 to TRBJ1-4. Germline assignment: CDR1 MDHEN and CDR2 SYDVKM. This CDR3 region has 12 residues. CDR3 protein: CASSLFDEKLFF.

The V gene is TRBV5-4, the J gene TRBJ2-2; with no DNA, the TCRdb D assignment of TRBD2 cannot be verified. The V gene's germline CDR1 is SGHNT and CDR2 YYREEE (reference sequence). This CDR3 comprises 13 residues. The CDR3 protein is CASGPSRAGELFF.

CDR3 amino acids: CSVEYSLSTDTQYF. The gene calls are TRBV29-1 and TRBJ2-3. This CDR3 has 14 amino acids. Germline CDR1 and CDR2: SQVTM and ANQGSEA.

The rearrangement links TRBV5-1 to TRBJ1-1. Germline V gene data show CDR1 as SGHRS and CDR2 as YFSETQ. This CDR3 contains 17 residues. The CDR3 loop reads CASSLASPDGLGTEAFF.